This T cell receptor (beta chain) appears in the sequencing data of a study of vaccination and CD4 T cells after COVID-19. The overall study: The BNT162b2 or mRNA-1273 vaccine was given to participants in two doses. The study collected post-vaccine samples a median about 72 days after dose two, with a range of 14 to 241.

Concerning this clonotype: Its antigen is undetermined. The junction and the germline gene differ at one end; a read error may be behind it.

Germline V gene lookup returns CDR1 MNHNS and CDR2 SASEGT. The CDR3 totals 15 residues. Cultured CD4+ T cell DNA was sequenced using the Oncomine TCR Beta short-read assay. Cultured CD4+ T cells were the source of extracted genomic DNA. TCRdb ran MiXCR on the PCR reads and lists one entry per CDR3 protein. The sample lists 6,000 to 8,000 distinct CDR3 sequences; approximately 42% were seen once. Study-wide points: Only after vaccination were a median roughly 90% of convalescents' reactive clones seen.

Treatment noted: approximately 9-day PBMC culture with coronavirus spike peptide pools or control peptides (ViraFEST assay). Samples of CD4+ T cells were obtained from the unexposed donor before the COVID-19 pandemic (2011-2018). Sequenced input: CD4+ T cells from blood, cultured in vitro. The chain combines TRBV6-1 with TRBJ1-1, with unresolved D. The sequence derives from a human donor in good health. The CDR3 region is CAISEVVGVNTEAFF. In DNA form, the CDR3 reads TGTGCCATCAGTGAGGTAGTTGGGGTGAACACTGAAGCTTTCTTT.